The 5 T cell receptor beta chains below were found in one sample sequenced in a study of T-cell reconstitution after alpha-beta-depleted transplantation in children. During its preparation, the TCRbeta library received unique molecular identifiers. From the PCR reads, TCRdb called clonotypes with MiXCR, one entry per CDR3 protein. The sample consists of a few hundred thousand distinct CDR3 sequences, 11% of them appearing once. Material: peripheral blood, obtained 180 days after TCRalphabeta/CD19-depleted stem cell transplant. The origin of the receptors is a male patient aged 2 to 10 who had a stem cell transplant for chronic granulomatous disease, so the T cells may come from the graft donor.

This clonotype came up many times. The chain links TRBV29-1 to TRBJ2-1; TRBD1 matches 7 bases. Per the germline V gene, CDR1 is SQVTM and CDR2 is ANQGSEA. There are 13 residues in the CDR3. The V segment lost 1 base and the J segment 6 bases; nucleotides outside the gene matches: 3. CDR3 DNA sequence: TGCAGCGTTGAAGGACAGGGCCGCAATGAGCAGTTCTTC. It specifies CSVEGQGRNEQFF.

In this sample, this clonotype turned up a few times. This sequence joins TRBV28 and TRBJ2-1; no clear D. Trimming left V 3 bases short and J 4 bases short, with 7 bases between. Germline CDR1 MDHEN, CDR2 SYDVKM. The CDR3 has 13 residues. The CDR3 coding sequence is TGTGCCAGCAGTTTTCAGGCTTACAATGAGCAGTTCTTC. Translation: CASSFQAYNEQFF.

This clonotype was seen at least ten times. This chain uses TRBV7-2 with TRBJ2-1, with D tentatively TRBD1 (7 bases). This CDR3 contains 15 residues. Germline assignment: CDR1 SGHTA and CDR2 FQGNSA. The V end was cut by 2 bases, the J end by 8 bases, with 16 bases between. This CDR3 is CASSLRGDREDEQFF. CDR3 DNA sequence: TGTGCCAGCAGCTTAAGGGGGGACAGAGAAGATGAGCAGTTCTTC.

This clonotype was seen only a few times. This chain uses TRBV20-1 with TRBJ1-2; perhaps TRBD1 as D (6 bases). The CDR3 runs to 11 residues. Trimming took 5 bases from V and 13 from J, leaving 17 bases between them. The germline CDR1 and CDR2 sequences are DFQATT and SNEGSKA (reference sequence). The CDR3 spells CSALLTGWFTF. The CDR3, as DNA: TGCAGTGCTTTATTGACAGGCTGGTTCACCTTC.

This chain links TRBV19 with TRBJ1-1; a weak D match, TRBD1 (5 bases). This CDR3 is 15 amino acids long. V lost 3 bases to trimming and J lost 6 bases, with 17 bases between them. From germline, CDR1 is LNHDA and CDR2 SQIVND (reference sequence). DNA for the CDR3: TGTGCCAGTAGTATTCCGAGCCTCAGGGTGGCTGAAGCTTTCTTT. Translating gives CASSIPSLRVAEAFF. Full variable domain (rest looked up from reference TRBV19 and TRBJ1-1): DGGITQSPKYLFRKEGQNVTLSCEQNLNHDAMYWYRQDPGQGLRLIYYSQIVNDFQKGDIAEGYSVSREKKESFPLTVTSAQKNPTAFYLCASSIPSLRVAEAFFGQGTRLTVV.